This T cell receptor (beta chain) came from a study of blood T cell repertoires in COVID-19. The overall study: There were acute and convalescent COVID-19 samples, and they came from the United States, Italy and Spain. Sample material is recorded as cDNA or gDNA derived from T cells, B-cell-depleted T cells, or PBMCs.

The CDR3 consists of 15 residues. The V segment lost 6 bases and the J segment 6 bases; nucleotides outside the gene matches: 9. CDR1 SNHLY and CDR2 FYNNEI come from the germline V gene. Authors' analysis steps: From reference gene primer amplification, estimates of nucleated cell counts were derived. Some clones are missing from TCRdb's copy, which holds only in-frame ones; the method was immunoSEQ multiplex PCR. The D gene and trimming were derived from the DNA, and the V and J assignments and clone size from that table. The sample holds around 130,000 clones, over 75% seen once. This clonotype originated in an older woman with acute or convalescent COVID-19. Input material: peripheral blood. The chain joins TRBV2 to TRBJ1-5, with 9 bases identical to TRBD1. CDR3 DNA: TGTGCCAGCAGGTTGGAACAGGGGGCGAGTCAGCCCCAGCATTTT. Translated: CASRLEQGASQPQHF. Using reference TRBV2 and TRBJ1-5 for the parts outside the CDR3, the full variable domain is EPEVTQTPSHQVTQMGQEVILRCVPISNHLYFYWYRQILGQKVEFLVSFYNNEISEKSEIFDDQFSVERPDGSNFTLKIRSTKLEDSAMYFCASRLEQGASQPQHFGDGTRLSIL.